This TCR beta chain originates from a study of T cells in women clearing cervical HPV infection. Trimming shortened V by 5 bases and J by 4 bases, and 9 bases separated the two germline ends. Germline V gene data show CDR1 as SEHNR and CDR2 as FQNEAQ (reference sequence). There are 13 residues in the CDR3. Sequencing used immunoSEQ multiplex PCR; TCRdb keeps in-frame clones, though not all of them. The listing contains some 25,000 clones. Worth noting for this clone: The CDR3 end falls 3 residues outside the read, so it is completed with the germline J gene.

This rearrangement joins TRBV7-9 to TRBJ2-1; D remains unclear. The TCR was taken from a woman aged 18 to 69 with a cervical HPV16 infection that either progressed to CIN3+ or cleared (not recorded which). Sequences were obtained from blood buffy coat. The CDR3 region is CASSGIGYNEQFF. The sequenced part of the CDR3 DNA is TGTGCCAGCAGCGGTATAGGGTACAATGAG.